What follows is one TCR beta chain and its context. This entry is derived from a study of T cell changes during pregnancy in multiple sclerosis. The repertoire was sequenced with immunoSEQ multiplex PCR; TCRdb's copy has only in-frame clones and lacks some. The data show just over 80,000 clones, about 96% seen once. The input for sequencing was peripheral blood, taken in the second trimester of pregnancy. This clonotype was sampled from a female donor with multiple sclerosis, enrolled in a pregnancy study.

The CDR3 sequence: CARGGAGTDTQYF. CDR3 nucleotide sequence: TGTGCCAGAGGGGGCGCAGGAACAGATACGCAGTATTTT. The V gene is TRBV19, the J gene TRBJ2-3, with 7 bases identical to TRBD1. From germline, CDR1 is LNHDA and CDR2 SQIVND (reference sequence). This CDR3 has 13 amino acids. With 9 bases clipped from V and 3 bases from J, the junction kept 6 bases outside the gene matches. The full variable domain, rest sourced from reference TRBV19 and TRBJ2-3, is DGGITQSPKYLFRKEGQNVTLSCEQNLNHDAMYWYRQDPGQGLRLIYYSQIVNDFQKGDIAEGYSVSREKKESFPLTVTSAQKNPTAFYLCARGGAGTDTQYFGPGTRLTVL.